The clone carrying this T cell receptor beta chain was picked up many times. TCRdb re-called clones via MiXCR from the PCR reads. The sample has fewer than 35,000 clones; about 15% are singletons. Deletions cut 2 bases from V and 4 bases from J, with 12 bases between. Germline V gives CDR1 LGHDT, CDR2 YNNKEL (reference sequence). This CDR3 is 15 amino acids long. This sample was included in a study of metastatic and nonmetastatic thyroid tumors. On the study more broadly: Blood and tumor or nodule tissue repertoires from malignant and benign thyroid patients were compared.

Ahead of thyroid surgery, no patient had received treatment of any kind. This receptor was taken from a male donor with papillary thyroid cancer or a benign thyroid nodule (not recorded which). Some clones in this sample may be carry-over from other donors' samples. This rearrangement joins TRBV3-1 to TRBJ1-5, with D perhaps TRBD1 (6 bases). The material sequenced was blood. The CDR3 DNA reads TGTGCCAGCAGCCAAAGGCAAACAGGGAATCAGCCCCAGCATTTT. This translates into CASSQRQTGNQPQHF.